The T cell receptor beta chain described here comes from a study of tumor-infiltrating lymphocytes in glioblastoma multiforme (dated by TCRdb to the late 2010s). For the study in its entirety: Whether intratumoral genomic heterogeneity fosters TIL diversity was tested through joint investigation of somatic mutations, TIL diversity and immune response activity. The full study reports these points: Only one glioblastoma patient was included in the TCR and somatic mutation analysis, limiting generalizability. Because T cells carry unequal numbers of TCR transcripts, RNA-based TCR sequencing may distort clone frequencies. T cells were not sorted into functional subsets, and such sorting was noted by the authors as a future improvement.

As for this clonotype: This receptor's antigen is unknown. Germline and junction disagree at one end, which may indicate a read error.

For each of the 9 to 10 tumor samples, the AllPrep DNA/RNA mini kit was used to purify genomic DNA and total RNA simultaneously. OD 260/280 ratios above 1.9 and RNA integrity numbers above 6.5 were observed for all RNA. Using a modified ARM-PCR protocol with multiple V-beta primers and a C-beta primer, the team built TCRB libraries from RNA through three nested multiplex PCR rounds. TCRB-specific cDNA was synthesized from approximately 0.54 ug total RNA with ProtoScript II Reverse Transcriptase and a C-beta primer. The description of the TCRB libraries did not include any unique molecular identifiers. In the third PCR, barcodes and adapters were added over about 23 cycles with Deep VentR (exo-) polymerase, after which 250-500 bp bands were gel purified. An Illumina HiSeq 2500 was used to sequence the TCRB libraries with 250 bp paired-end reads. The authors processed their data as follows. Reads were cleaned with Trimmomatic, merged with FLASH, assigned V, D and J segments with MiGEC, and analyzed with VDJtools. VDJtools was used to calculate the Shannon-Wiener diversity index, which quantified repertoire diversity. TCRdb handled the public reads itself, with Q25 trimming in fastp and clone calling in MiXCR, and kept productive beta chains. Each entry is one CDR3 protein sequence, shown with its most common DNA and genes. The V and J calls follow TCRdb's processing rather than the paper's. Recorded for this sample are about 16,000 distinct CDR3 sequences; 73% of them occurred a single time. The top ten clonotypes cover 30% to 45% of the sample.

Taken from cysteine to phenylalanine, the CDR3 has 17 residues. The retained sequence is limited to the CDR3, 51 bases, with the frame set at the first base. The CDR1 and CDR2 encoded by the germline V gene are SGHAT and FQNNGV. The chain employs TRBV11-2 and TRBJ2-7; the junction holds 8 bases that match TRBD2. The clonotype comes from a male donor with glioblastoma. Specimen: brain tumor tissue. The nucleotides read TGCGCCAGCAGCTTAGATCGGGGGCAAGCGGGAGCCTACGAGCAGTACTTC. Translation gives CASSLDRGQAGAYEQYF. The CDR3, completed at both ends by the reference TRBV11-2 and TRBJ2-7 genes, gives the full variable domain EAGVAQSPRYKIIEKRQSVAFWCNPISGHATLYWYQQILGQGPKLLIQFQNNGVVDDSQLPKDRFSAERLKGVDSTLKIQPAKLEDSAVYLCASSLDRGQAGAYEQYFGPGTRLTVT.